A selection of T cell receptor beta chains follows, all from one sample in a study of OX40 agonist ivuxolimab in advanced cancers. Clones were sequenced by immunoSEQ multiplex PCR, and TCRdb holds only the in-frame ones, with some missing. The sample contains 80,000 to 100,000 clones, 80% to 90% of which appear only once. Specimen: CD4+ or CD8+ T cells sorted from blood, collected in a trial of the OX40 agonist ivuxolimab. Every receptor here comes from an adult with an advanced solid tumor such as melanoma, head and neck, liver or kidney cancer. The CDR3 runs from the conserved cysteine through the conserved F or W. The D gene is left open where the match is weak. Size tells how often a clone was seen (once, few, many) or the class of an expanded clone, and some rows leave it out.

J,V,D,size,DNA,CDR3
TRBJ2-1,TRBV18,.,.,TGTGCCAGCTCACCACCTACGGGGGCTGGAAGGAATGAGCAGTTCTTC,CASSPPTGAGRNEQFF
TRBJ2-6,TRBV30,.,.,TGTGCCCACCATCGTGGGGGGACCCTCTCTGGGGCCAACGTCCTGACTTTC,CAHHRGGTLSGANVLTF
TRBJ2-3,TRBV2,TRBD2,.,TGTGCCAGCAGGCGGACTAGCGGGGGCCCGCGCGGCACAGATACGCAGTATTTT,CASRRTSGGPRGTDTQYF
TRBJ1-5,TRBV4-1,.,few,TGCGCCAGCAGCCAAGAATCAGGCAATCAGCCCCAGCATTTT,CASSQESGNQPQHF
TRBJ1-4,TRBV7-9,.,.,TGTGCCAGCAGCGGAGGAGACCGCCCGAATGAAAAACTGTTTTTT,CASSGGDRPNEKLFF
TRBJ2-3,TRBV11-2,TRBD2,.,TGTGCCAGCAGCCCGACTCCCTCCCAGCGGGGGGCTACAGATACGCAGTATTTT,CASSPTPSQRGATDTQYF
TRBJ1-2,TRBV21-1,.,.,TGTGCCAGCAGCAAAGACGGTGGCTACACCTTC,CASSKDGGYTF
TRBJ2-1,TRBV27,.,.,TGTGCCAGCAGTCCTTTCCACGTATCCAATGAGCAGTTCTTC,CASSPFHVSNEQFF
TRBJ2-1,TRBV6-1,.,.,TGTGCCAGCAGGGTGTACAATGAGCAGTTCTTC,CASRVYNEQFF
TRBJ2-3,TRBV7-2,.,.,TGTGCCAGCAGCTTAGCCCAAGTCAGGTCCCATACGCAGTATTTT,CASSLAQVRSHTQYF
TRBJ2-3,TRBV11-3,.,.,TGTGCCAGCAGCAGATTGGTAGGGCAGAACACAGATACGCAGTATTTT,CASSRLVGQNTDTQYF
TRBJ2-7,TRBV6-5,TRBD2,.,TGTGCCAGCAGTTCTGGACTAGCGGGGGGCTACGAGCAGTACTTC,CASSSGLAGGYEQYF
TRBJ2-1,TRBV30,.,.,TGTGCCTGCCCCAAGAGGGCTAGCAGTATGTACAATGAGCAGTTCTTC,CACPKRASSMYNEQFF
TRBJ1-2,TRBV30,.,.,TGTGCCTGGAGTGTGGGTCAGGGGCCCTATGGCTACACCTTC,CAWSVGQGPYGYTF
TRBJ1-4,TRBV6-5,.,medium-sized,TGTGCCAGCAGTTACGGGGGAACTAATGAAAAACTGTTTTTT,CASSYGGTNEKLFF
TRBJ1-5,TRBV28,.,.,TGTGCCAGCAGTTTGTCTACGGGGAATCAGCCCCAGCATTTT,CASSLSTGNQPQHF
TRBJ2-3,TRBV7-3,TRBD1,.,TGTGCCAGCAGCTCGACAGGGACAGGGGGACGCACAGATACGCAGTATTTT,CASSSTGTGGRTDTQYF
TRBJ1-4,TRBV7-8,TRBD1,.,TGTGCCAGCAGCTTCGGACAGGGAAAGAATGAAAAACTGTTTTTT,CASSFGQGKNEKLFF
TRBJ1-3,TRBV7-7,.,.,TGTGCTAGCAGCGAGAGTAACGTGGGAAACACCATATATTTT,CASSESNVGNTIYF
TRBJ2-5,TRBV7-9,TRBD2,.,TGTGCCAGCAGCCCCCGACTAGCCCCAGAGACCCAGTACTTC,CASSPRLAPETQYF
TRBJ2-1,TRBV7-9,.,few,TGTGCCAGCAGCCCTGGGAGGAGCTCCTACAATGAGCAGTTCTTC,CASSPGRSSYNEQFF
TRBJ1-1,TRBV29-1,.,.,TGCAGCGTTGTGGGGGCCGAGGGAGCTTTCTTT,CSVVGAEGAFF
TRBJ2-7,TRBV7-2,.,.,TGTGCCAGCAGCCCCCCCGCGGGCGAGCAGTACTTC,CASSPPAGEQYF
TRBJ1-1,TRBV28,.,.,TGTGCCAGCAGTTTAGTGGGGGCAATTGACACTGAAGCTTTCTTT,CASSLVGAIDTEAFF
TRBJ2-7,TRBV9,.,.,TGTGCCAGCAGCGAGACTGATAGGTCCTTCTACGAGCAGTACTTC,CASSETDRSFYEQYF
TRBJ1-2,TRBV28,.,.,TGTGCCAGCAGTTTAGAGGGTATTCGGTATGGCTACACCTTC,CASSLEGIRYGYTF
TRBJ2-1,TRBV14,.,.,TGTGCCAGCAGCCAAGGACCTGGGTCCTCCAATGAGCAGTTCTTC,CASSQGPGSSNEQFF
TRBJ2-5,TRBV7-2,.,.,TGTGCCAGCAGCTTAGTAGGGGCCGAGGGGGAGACCCAGTACTTC,CASSLVGAEGETQYF
TRBJ2-1,TRBV4-1,.,.,TGCGCCAGCAGCCAAGTCCCAACAGGGAATGAGCAGTTCTTC,CASSQVPTGNEQFF
TRBJ2-1,TRBV5-6,.,.,TGTGCCAGCAGCTTGGCGAAGGAGCAGTTCTTC,CASSLAKEQFF
TRBJ1-2,TRBV5-4,TRBD1,.,TGTGCCAGCTCTTTCGGGACAGCCCCCCAATCCTATGGCTACACCTTC,CASSFGTAPQSYGYTF
TRBJ2-7,TRBV19,TRBD1,.,TGTGCCAGTAGTACGGGACAGGGGATATACGAGCAGTACTTC,CASSTGQGIYEQYF
TRBJ1-5,TRBV11-2,.,.,TGTGCCAGCAGCTTAAACAGCGGTTACAATCAGCCCCAGCATTTT,CASSLNSGYNQPQHF
TRBJ1-4,TRBV5-4,.,.,TGTGCCAGCAGCCCGGGTGGGGCTAATGAAAAACTGTTTTTT,CASSPGGANEKLFF
TRBJ2-1,TRBV7-2,TRBD1,.,TGTGCCAGCAGCTACGACAGGGCCTACAATGAGCAGTTCTTC,CASSYDRAYNEQFF
TRBJ2-7,TRBV19,.,.,TGTGCCAGACCAGGGGGGAAGGTTAGCGGGGACCCCTACGAGCAGTACTTC,CARPGGKVSGDPYEQYF
TRBJ1-3,TRBV15,.,.,TGTGCCACCAGCAGAGATCCGGAGGGAAACACCATATATTTT,CATSRDPEGNTIYF
TRBJ2-1,TRBV25-1,.,.,TGTGCCAGCAGTTTGGATAGGTCCTACAATGAGCAGTTCTTC,CASSLDRSYNEQFF
TRBJ1-5,TRBV30,.,.,TGTGCCTGGAGTGTACTGCATAGCAATCAGCCCCAGCATTTT,CAWSVLHSNQPQHF
TRBJ2-5,TRBV2,TRBD2,.,TGTGCCAGCAGTGAGTCTAGCGGGGGACCGTACGAAGAGACCCAGTACTTC,CASSESSGGPYEETQYF
TRBJ2-1,TRBV7-3,TRBD2,.,TGTGCCAGCAGCACTAGCGGGGCGGGGAATGAGCAGTTCTTC,CASSTSGAGNEQFF
TRBJ1-1,TRBV28,TRBD1,.,TGTGCCAGCAGTTCTGGGGACAGGGAAGCTTTCTTT,CASSSGDREAFF
TRBJ2-1,TRBV5-8,TRBD2,once,TGTGCCAGCAACCCCGGGGGGGGGTACAATGAGCAGTTCTTC,CASNPGGGYNEQFF
TRBJ2-1,TRBV5-4,.,once,TGTGCCAGCAGCTTGGACACAGGACCCTACAATGAGCAGTTCTTC,CASSLDTGPYNEQFF
TRBJ1-2,TRBV11-2,TRBD1,.,TGTGCCAGCAGCCAGACAGGGCACGGCTACACCTTC,CASSQTGHGYTF
TRBJ2-4,TRBV7-2,TRBD1,.,TGTGCCAGCAGCTCCAGGACAGGGGCGCACATTCAGTACTTC,CASSSRTGAHIQYF
TRBJ2-1,TRBV7-2,TRBD2,.,TGTGCCAGCAGCCCATCACCGAGGACTAGCGCTTACAATGAGCAGTTCTTC,CASSPSPRTSAYNEQFF
TRBJ1-3,TRBV7-2,TRBD1,.,TGTGCCAGCAGCTTAGTAGGACAGGGCGTGGGGGGAAACACCATATATTTT,CASSLVGQGVGGNTIYF
TRBJ2-7,TRBV30,TRBD2,.,TGTGCCTGGAGTTCCAGCGGGGAGGGGGAGCAGTACTTC,CAWSSSGEGEQYF
TRBJ1-4,TRBV7-9,.,.,TGTGCCAGCAGCCTACGTGGGGAAAAACTGTTTTTT,CASSLRGEKLFF
TRBJ2-5,TRBV28,.,once,TGTGCCAGCAGTCCGTACCAAGAGACCCAGTACTTC,CASSPYQETQYF
TRBJ1-2,TRBV13,TRBD1,few,TGTGCCAGCAGCAGCCCGGACAGGGAGGGCTACACCTTC,CASSSPDREGYTF
TRBJ1-4,TRBV7-2,.,.,TGTGCCAGCAGCTTTGGGACGGTAAATGAAAAACTGTTTTTT,CASSFGTVNEKLFF
TRBJ2-2,TRBV9,.,.,TGTGCCAGCAGCGTAACGACAGGCTCCTTCACCGGGGAGCTGTTTTTT,CASSVTTGSFTGELFF
TRBJ1-2,TRBV29-1,.,.,TGCAGCGTGGCTCCCCGGGATGGCTACACCTTC,CSVAPRDGYTF
TRBJ1-3,TRBV7-2,.,.,TGTGCCAGCAGCTCGGGGTCCTTCTCTGGAAACACCATATATTTT,CASSSGSFSGNTIYF
TRBJ1-1,TRBV12-5,.,.,TGTGCTAGTGGAAAAAGGGGGGCCATGAACACTGAAGCTTTCTTT,CASGKRGAMNTEAFF
TRBJ1-1,TRBV19,.,.,TGTGCCAGTAGTATAAACCCGAACACTGAAGCTTTCTTT,CASSINPNTEAFF
TRBJ1-6,TRBV11-2,.,.,TGTGCCAGCAGCTTAATCGAGGGTGGTTCCTATAATTCACCCCTCCACTTT,CASSLIEGGSYNSPLHF